These 3 T cell receptor beta chains originate from one sample sequenced in a study of low-dose radiotherapy and immunotherapy resistance in tumors. Primers used for first-strand cDNA, a TRAV- and TRBV-specific set, covered both alpha and beta chains. TCRs were put through around 20 PCR cycles of amplification with Phusion. A constant-region primer and the V-primer adapter served as the primer pair. TCRdb fed the reads into MiXCR, producing one record per CDR3 protein. The sample holds 60,000 or so distinct CDR3 sequences, roughly 29% seen once. Indicated time point: before trial treatment. Material: PBMCs, obtained before treatment. The receptor set was obtained from a male donor with rectosigmoid adenocarcinoma.

This clonotype was seen many times. The V and J genes are TRBV2 and TRBJ2-1; D unclear. V lost 10 bases and J lost 8, with 24 bases in between. The CDR3 is 15 amino acids. From germline, CDR1 is SNHLY and CDR2 FYNNEI. The CDR3 is CATANDPDSGDEQFF. CDR3 coding DNA: TGTGCCACCGCTAACGACCCAGATTCGGGCGATGAGCAGTTCTTC.

This clonotype was seen a handful of times. The gene calls are TRBV11-3 and TRBJ2-2; D may match TRBD1 or TRBD2 (5 bases each). This CDR3 has 14 amino acids. V was cut by 5 bases and J by 3 bases, with 10 bases left in between. Germline V CDR1 and CDR2: SGHNT, YENEEA. CDR3 sequence (DNA): TGTGCCAGCAGCCCGGGACCCCACACCGGGGAGCTGTTTTTT. Its protein product is CASSPGPHTGELFF.

This clonotype was observed a handful of times. The chain has TRBV29-1 and TRBJ2-1; weak D call: TRBD2 (6 bases). V was pared by 8 bases and J by 7 bases, with 18 bases between. The CDR3 is made up of 13 amino acids. The germline V gene encodes CDR1 SQVTM and CDR2 ANQGSEA. The CDR3 protein is CSTSAGGYNEQFF. The CDR3 DNA sequence: TGCAGCACCTCGGCCGGAGGGTATAATGAGCAGTTCTTC.